This T cell receptor (beta chain) was captured in a study of early T cells in non-severe SARS-CoV-2 infection. Background on the study: Sequencing input comprised bulk RNA from unsorted whole blood; chain pairing was not available.

Trimming took off 5 bases at V and 5 bases at J, with 15 bases between the two ends. This CDR3 region has 13 residues. CDR1 is SQVTM and CDR2 is ANQGSEA in the germline V gene. This clonotype turned up a few times. Antigen: not known. Study observations and caveats: VDJdb matching skewed toward anti-spike CD8 responses, missing private and CD4 specificities.

Individual cDNA molecules each received unique molecular identifiers attached to them. TCRdb recomputed calls from the 5' RACE reads with MiXCR, one row per CDR3 protein. The sample carries about 90,000 distinct CDR3 sequences, roughly 14% recorded once. The chain couples TRBV29-1 to TRBJ1-1; D is possibly TRBD1 (6 bases). Sequenced sample: whole blood. This clonotype was sampled from an adult who was a healthcare worker with PCR-confirmed SARS-CoV-2 infection or an uninfected control (not recorded which). In nucleotides, the CDR3 is TGCAGCGTTCGTCAGGGGCGGGAGACTGAAGCTTTCTTT. Its translation is CSVRQGRETEAFF.